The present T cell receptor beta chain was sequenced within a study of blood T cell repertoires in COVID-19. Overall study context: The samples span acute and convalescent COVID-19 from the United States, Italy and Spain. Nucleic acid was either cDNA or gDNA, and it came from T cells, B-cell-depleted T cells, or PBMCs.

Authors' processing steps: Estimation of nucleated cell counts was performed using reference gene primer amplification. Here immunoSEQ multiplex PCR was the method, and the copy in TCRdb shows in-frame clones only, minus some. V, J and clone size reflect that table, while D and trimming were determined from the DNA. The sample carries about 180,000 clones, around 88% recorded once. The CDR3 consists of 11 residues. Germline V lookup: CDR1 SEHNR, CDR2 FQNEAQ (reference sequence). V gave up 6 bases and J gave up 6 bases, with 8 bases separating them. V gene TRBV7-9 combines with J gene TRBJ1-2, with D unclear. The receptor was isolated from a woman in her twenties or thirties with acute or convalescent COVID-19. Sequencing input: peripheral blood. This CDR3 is CASSRRHGYTF. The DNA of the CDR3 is TGTGCCAGCAGTAGGCGGCATGGCTACACCTTC.